The 32 T cell receptor beta chains listed next were all sequenced from one sample in a study of shared clonotypes between healthy human individuals. Sequenced by immunoSEQ multiplex PCR; TCRdb stores in-frame clones only, minus some. This table has under 550,000 clones, 95% to 97% appearing once. Sequencing was done on a sample of naive CD4+ T cells sorted from blood. Stated subset: CD45RA+ positively selected. The receptors here all came from a woman aged 30 to 39 in good health.

This rearrangement joins TRBV5-1 to TRBJ1-1; D ambiguous. In germline, CDR1 is SGHRS, CDR2 YFSETQ. V lost 6 bases and J lost 0, with 12 bases in between. CDR3 length: 14 residues. The CDR3 region has the DNA TGCGCCAGCACGCCAGTAATAATGAACACTGAAGCTTTCTTT. Translation: CASTPVIMNTEAFF.

This chain uses TRBV5-1 with TRBJ2-7; D may be TRBD2 (6 bases). The CDR3 has 14 residues. Germline loops: CDR1 SGHRS, CDR2 YFSETQ. The V end was cut by 0 bases, the J end by 5 bases, with 12 bases between. The CDR3 reads CASSLGPRDHEQYF. In nucleotides, the CDR3 is TGCGCCAGCAGCTTGGGGCCGCGGGACCACGAGCAGTACTTC.

The V call is TRBV21-1, the J call TRBJ1-5; the D segment call TRBD1 is taken from the table without a DNA check. TRBV21-1 is assigned pseudogene status. This CDR3 comprises 16 residues. The CDR3 DNA sequence: TGTGCCAGCAGCAAAGAAGGGCAGGGTAGCAATCAGCCCCAGCATTTT. Translation gives CASSKEGQGSNQPQHF.

The genes are TRBV23-1 and TRBJ2-7, with D maybe TRBD1 (5 bases). TRBV23-1 is an ORF; its function is uncertain. Trimming cost V 8 bases and J 1 base, with 12 bases left between them. The CDR3 length is 13 residues. CDR3 sequence reads: CASVTGVSYEQYF. The CDR3 nucleotides are TGCGCCAGCGTCACAGGAGTTTCCTACGAGCAGTACTTC.

The chain has TRBV6-1 and TRBJ1-2; D gene uncertain. CDR1 is MNHNS, CDR2 SASEGT, per germline. The CDR3 spans 13 residues. Trimming took 7 bases from V and 0 from J, leaving 9 bases between them. CDR3 sequence reads: CASIREANYGYTF. CDR3 DNA sequence: TGTGCCAGCATCCGAGAAGCTAACTATGGCTACACCTTC.

This rearrangement joins TRBV6-5 to TRBJ2-5, with TRBD1 matching 7 bases. V gave up 5 bases and J gave up 9 bases; unmatched junction bases: 12. Germline V gene lookup returns CDR1 MNHEY and CDR2 SVGAGI. The CDR3 totals 14 residues. The CDR3 sequence: CASSTPGQRVAQYF. In nucleotides, the CDR3 is TGTGCCAGCAGTACCCCGGGACAGCGAGTGGCCCAGTACTTC.

The V gene is TRBV5-1, the J gene TRBJ2-1; 12 nucleotides match TRBD2. Trimming removed 2 bases from V and 9 bases from J; junction bases left unmatched: 0. The CDR3 is 13 amino acids. Germline lookup yields CDR1 SGHRS and CDR2 YFSETQ. The CDR3 protein is CASSLLAGGEQFF. CDR3 bases: TGCGCCAGCAGCTTACTAGCGGGGGGTGAGCAGTTCTTC.

The V and J genes are TRBV10-3 and TRBJ2-5; 10 nucleotides match TRBD1. Near its end, the DNA agrees better with TRBJ2-7, so the J call may be wrong. The CDR3 extends over 16 amino acids. Germline V gene sequence: CDR1 ENHRY, CDR2 SYGVKD. This CDR3 reads CAISEPAGTGDYEQYF. CDR3 coding DNA: TGTGCCATCAGTGAGCCAGCTGGGACAGGGGACTACGAGCAGTACTTC.

This sequence joins TRBV11-3 and TRBJ2-7; TRBD2 aligns across 7 bases. CDR3 length: 15 residues. The germline gives CDR1 SGHNT, CDR2 YENEEA. V dropped 1 base and J dropped 2; count of bases not matched to a gene: 5. CDR3 amino acids: CASSLGGGSAYEQYF. Written as DNA, the CDR3 is TGTGCCAGCAGCTTAGGGGGCGGGAGTGCCTACGAGCAGTACTTC.

The V and J genes are TRBV5-1 and TRBJ2-1; D call uncertain. The CDR3 extends over 18 amino acids. Per germline, CDR1 SGHRS and CDR2 YFSETQ. V lost 3 bases and J lost 3, with 22 bases in between. Written as DNA, the CDR3 is TGCGCCAGCAGCTGCAGCAACCGGGCCCTGAGGCGCTACAATGAGCAGTTCTTC. This sequence encodes CASSCSNRALRRYNEQFF.

This clone was recorded only once. V gene TRBV7-9 combines with J gene TRBJ2-7; perhaps TRBD2 as D (6 bases). The CDR3 consists of 12 residues. Looked up from germline, CDR1 is SEHNR and CDR2 is FQNEAQ (reference sequence). Trimming removed 3 bases at V and 7 bases at J, with 10 bases between. CDR3 sequence (DNA): TGTGCCAGCAGCTTCGGGGGTCGGGAGCAGTACTTC. This encodes CASSFGGREQYF.

The gene calls are TRBV27 and TRBJ2-7, with TRBD1 identical over 10 bases. The V gene's germline CDR1 is MNHEY and CDR2 SMNVEV (reference sequence). V lost 3 bases and J lost 6; bases outside the gene matches: 5. CDR3 length: 14 residues. The CDR3 sequence is CASSLWGQGSEQYF. CDR3 in DNA: TGTGCCAGCAGTTTGTGGGGACAGGGGAGCGAGCAGTACTTC.

The count of this clone is one. The rearrangement joins TRBV5-1 to TRBJ2-7; D remains unclear. The length of the CDR3 is 14 residues. The V and J ends lost 2 bases and 4 bases respectively, with 13 bases between them. Germline CDR1 is SGHRS and CDR2 is YFSETQ. CDR3 nucleotides: TGCGCCAGCAGCTTATCGGGTGTAGTGTACGAGCAGTACTTC. This gives the protein CASSLSGVVYEQYF.

CDR3 nucleotides: TGTGCCAGCAGACAGACAGGGTCGAACACCGGGGAGCTGTTTTTT. Amino acid sequence: CASRQTGSNTGELFF. The chain couples TRBV2 to TRBJ2-2; 7 positions match TRBD1. The V gene's germline CDR1 is SNHLY and CDR2 FYNNEI. J was trimmed by 0 bases and V by 6 bases; bases with no gene match: 4. The CDR3 loop spans 15 amino acids.

This clone was counted once. V is TRBV28 and J is TRBJ2-7, with D tentatively TRBD2 (6 bases). Deletions cut 6 bases from V and 7 bases from J, with 19 bases between. Germline loops: CDR1 MDHEN, CDR2 SYDVKM. The CDR3 runs 14 residues. The DNA of the CDR3 is TGTGCCAGCAGCGCGGGGCCACGACTAGGTGAGCAGTACTTC. Translation: CASSAGPRLGEQYF.

The V and J genes are TRBV7-8 and TRBJ2-3; TRBD2 matches at 9 bases. J gave up 4 bases and V 3 bases, and 14 bases lay outside the gene matches. There are 18 residues in the CDR3. Germline V gene sequence: CDR1 SGHVS, CDR2 FQNEAQ. The CDR3 here is CASSFGSIAGALADTQYF. For the CDR3, the DNA is TGTGCCAGCAGCTTCGGGAGTATAGCGGGAGCTCTTGCAGATACGCAGTATTTT.

This rearrangement joins TRBV28 to TRBJ2-7, with TRBD1 matching 9 bases. Germline V gives CDR1 MDHEN, CDR2 SYDVKM. With V trimmed by 6 bases and J by 4 bases, 7 bases remained unmatched. This CDR3 has 14 residues. DNA of the CDR3: TGTGCCAGCAGAGCCGGGACAGGGACGTACGAGCAGTACTTC. Its translation is CASRAGTGTYEQYF.

The chain recombines TRBV7-9 with TRBJ2-1, with 10 positions matching TRBD2. Trimming removed 5 bases from V and 6 bases from J; junction bases left unmatched: 19. The CDR3 loop spans 19 amino acids. Germline CDR1 reads SEHNR; CDR2 reads FQNEAQ (reference sequence). The CDR3 coding sequence is TGTGCCAGCAGCGCCGTGACACCTTCTAGCGGGAGAGCGGGCAATGAGCAGTTCTTC. Its translation is CASSAVTPSSGRAGNEQFF.

Comments on this clone: The sample has other DNA sequences that encode this CDR3 too. The genes are TRBV20-1 and TRBJ1-2; the D is unclear. CDR1 and CDR2 (germline): DFQATT, SNEGSKA (reference sequence). Deletions cut 6 bases from V and 8 bases from J, with 10 bases between. This CDR3 contains 10 residues. DNA of the CDR3: TGCAGTGCCTCCTCCCCGGGCTACACCTTC. It specifies CSASSPGYTF.

The CDR3 loop is CASGKVLQGYYEQYF. The CDR3 DNA reads TGTGCCAGCGGCAAAGTTCTTCAGGGATACTACGAGCAGTACTTC. The chain uses TRBV28 and TRBJ2-5, with a possible D match to TRBD1 (5 bases). Matching the DNA end better, TRBJ2-7 makes the J call doubtful. Germline loops: CDR1 MDHEN, CDR2 SYDVKM. This CDR3 region has 15 residues.

This clone has more than one count but fewer than ten. The V and J genes are TRBV28 and TRBJ1-5; perhaps TRBD1 as D (5 bases). Per germline, CDR1 MDHEN and CDR2 SYDVKM. There are 15 residues in the CDR3. Trimming shortened V by 6 bases and J by 0 bases, and 12 bases separated the two germline ends. DNA for the CDR3: TGTGCCAGCAGGGGCGGACACTATAGCAATCAGCCCCAGCATTTT. It yields the protein CASRGGHYSNQPQHF.

The chain couples TRBV11-2 to TRBJ2-7; D call uncertain. Germline CDR1 reads SGHAT; CDR2 reads FQNNGV. V gave up 3 bases and J gave up 0 bases, with 12 bases separating them. This CDR3 contains 15 residues. CDR3 DNA: TGTGCCAGCAGCTTCCAGGCTGGAGACTCCTACGAGCAGTACTTC. It codes for CASSFQAGDSYEQYF.

This clone was observed once. The chain has TRBV5-1 and TRBJ2-3, with TRBD2 matching over 9 bases. Germline V gene sequence: CDR1 SGHRS, CDR2 YFSETQ. The junction had 10 bases not matched to a gene; V was cut back by 6 bases and J by 2 bases. The CDR3 loop spans 16 amino acids. This CDR3 reads CASTQPLAGPTDTQYF. The CDR3 bases are TGCGCCAGCACCCAACCTCTAGCGGGGCCCACAGATACGCAGTATTTT. Based on the CDR3 plus reference TRBV5-1 and TRBJ2-3, the full variable domain is KAGVTQTPRYLIKTRGQQVTLSCSPISGHRSVSWYQQTPGQGLQFLFEYFSETQRNKGNFPGRFSGRQFSNSRSEMNVSTLELGDSALYLCASTQPLAGPTDTQYFGPGTRLTVL.

The chain links TRBV7-2 to TRBJ2-7; D uncertain. Germline V gene lookup returns CDR1 SGHTA and CDR2 FQGNSA. Trimming removed 5 bases at V and 3 bases at J, with 11 bases between. This CDR3 contains 13 residues. This chain's CDR3 is CASSPPSGYEQYF. CDR3 bases: TGTGCCAGCAGCCCCCCGTCAGGCTACGAGCAGTACTTC.

The genes are TRBV28 and TRBJ1-4, with a weak D call TRBD1 (5 bases). The CDR3 consists of 15 residues. CDR1 is MDHEN and CDR2 is SYDVKM in the germline V gene. Deletions cut 5 bases from V and 0 bases from J, with 10 bases between. The CDR3 region has the DNA TGTGCCAGCAGTGTCACAGGTGCAACTAATGAAAAACTGTTTTTT. It is translated as CASSVTGATNEKLFF.

The chain couples TRBV5-1 to TRBJ2-1; 11 bases agree with TRBD2. This CDR3 spans 15 amino acids. Germline V gives CDR1 SGHRS, CDR2 YFSETQ. The V gene end was trimmed by 1 base and the J gene end by 10 bases; junction bases not matched to a gene: 7. This CDR3 is CASSLTSGSGSEQFF. CDR3 coding DNA: TGCGCCAGCAGCTTGACTAGCGGGAGCGGTAGCGAGCAGTTCTTC.

The V and J genes are TRBV28 and TRBJ2-5; 9 positions match TRBD1. Per germline, CDR1 MDHEN and CDR2 SYDVKM. This CDR3 has 14 amino acids. V was clipped by 6 bases and J by 4 bases; unmatched bases: 6. The CDR3 here is CASRGTGSGETQYF. DNA for the CDR3: TGTGCCAGCAGAGGGACAGGGTCGGGAGAGACCCAGTACTTC.

The chain couples TRBV28 to TRBJ1-2; no clear D gene. The CDR3 is 10 residues long. Germline values: CDR1 MDHEN, CDR2 SYDVKM. Trimming shortened V by 8 bases and J by 4 bases, and 5 bases separated the two germline ends. The CDR3 loop is CASFAYGYTF. CDR3 DNA: TGTGCCAGCTTTGCCTATGGCTACACCTTC.

J is TRBJ2-1 and V is TRBV10-3; no clear D. CDR1 is ENHRY and CDR2 is SYGVKD in the germline V gene. V shed 2 bases and J shed 4 bases, with 9 bases lying between them. This CDR3 is 14 amino acids long. The DNA of the CDR3 is TGTGCCATCAGTGAGAGTGACTCTTACAATGAGCAGTTCTTC. Protein sequence: CAISESDSYNEQFF.

This clone has only one observation. The rearrangement uses TRBV27 and TRBJ2-4; D is perhaps TRBD1 (5 bases). CDR1 MNHEY and CDR2 SMNVEV come from the germline V gene (reference sequence). This CDR3 has 13 amino acids. Trimming left V 4 bases short and J 4 bases short, with 8 bases between. The CDR3 spells CASSWTPKNIQYF. The CDR3 DNA follows: TGTGCCAGCAGTTGGACACCTAAAAACATTCAGTACTTC.

This rearrangement joins TRBV6-5 to TRBJ2-3; TRBD2 matches 11 bases. The V segment lost 6 bases and the J segment 5 bases; nucleotides outside the gene matches: 1. Germline CDR1 and CDR2: MNHEY and SVGAGI. The CDR3 is made up of 13 amino acids. CDR3 sequence reads: CASRLAGEDTQYF. The CDR3, as DNA: TGTGCCAGCAGACTAGCGGGAGAAGATACGCAGTATTTT.

CDR3 in DNA: TGTGCCAGCAGTTCCCCAGGGACTAGCGGGAGGACCGGGGAGCTGTTTTTT. This gives the protein CASSSPGTSGRTGELFF. The V call is TRBV28, the J call TRBJ2-2, with TRBD2 matching over 15 bases. This CDR3 has 17 residues. Germline CDR1 and CDR2: MDHEN and SYDVKM. With 4 bases clipped from V and 5 bases from J, the junction kept 5 bases outside the gene matches.